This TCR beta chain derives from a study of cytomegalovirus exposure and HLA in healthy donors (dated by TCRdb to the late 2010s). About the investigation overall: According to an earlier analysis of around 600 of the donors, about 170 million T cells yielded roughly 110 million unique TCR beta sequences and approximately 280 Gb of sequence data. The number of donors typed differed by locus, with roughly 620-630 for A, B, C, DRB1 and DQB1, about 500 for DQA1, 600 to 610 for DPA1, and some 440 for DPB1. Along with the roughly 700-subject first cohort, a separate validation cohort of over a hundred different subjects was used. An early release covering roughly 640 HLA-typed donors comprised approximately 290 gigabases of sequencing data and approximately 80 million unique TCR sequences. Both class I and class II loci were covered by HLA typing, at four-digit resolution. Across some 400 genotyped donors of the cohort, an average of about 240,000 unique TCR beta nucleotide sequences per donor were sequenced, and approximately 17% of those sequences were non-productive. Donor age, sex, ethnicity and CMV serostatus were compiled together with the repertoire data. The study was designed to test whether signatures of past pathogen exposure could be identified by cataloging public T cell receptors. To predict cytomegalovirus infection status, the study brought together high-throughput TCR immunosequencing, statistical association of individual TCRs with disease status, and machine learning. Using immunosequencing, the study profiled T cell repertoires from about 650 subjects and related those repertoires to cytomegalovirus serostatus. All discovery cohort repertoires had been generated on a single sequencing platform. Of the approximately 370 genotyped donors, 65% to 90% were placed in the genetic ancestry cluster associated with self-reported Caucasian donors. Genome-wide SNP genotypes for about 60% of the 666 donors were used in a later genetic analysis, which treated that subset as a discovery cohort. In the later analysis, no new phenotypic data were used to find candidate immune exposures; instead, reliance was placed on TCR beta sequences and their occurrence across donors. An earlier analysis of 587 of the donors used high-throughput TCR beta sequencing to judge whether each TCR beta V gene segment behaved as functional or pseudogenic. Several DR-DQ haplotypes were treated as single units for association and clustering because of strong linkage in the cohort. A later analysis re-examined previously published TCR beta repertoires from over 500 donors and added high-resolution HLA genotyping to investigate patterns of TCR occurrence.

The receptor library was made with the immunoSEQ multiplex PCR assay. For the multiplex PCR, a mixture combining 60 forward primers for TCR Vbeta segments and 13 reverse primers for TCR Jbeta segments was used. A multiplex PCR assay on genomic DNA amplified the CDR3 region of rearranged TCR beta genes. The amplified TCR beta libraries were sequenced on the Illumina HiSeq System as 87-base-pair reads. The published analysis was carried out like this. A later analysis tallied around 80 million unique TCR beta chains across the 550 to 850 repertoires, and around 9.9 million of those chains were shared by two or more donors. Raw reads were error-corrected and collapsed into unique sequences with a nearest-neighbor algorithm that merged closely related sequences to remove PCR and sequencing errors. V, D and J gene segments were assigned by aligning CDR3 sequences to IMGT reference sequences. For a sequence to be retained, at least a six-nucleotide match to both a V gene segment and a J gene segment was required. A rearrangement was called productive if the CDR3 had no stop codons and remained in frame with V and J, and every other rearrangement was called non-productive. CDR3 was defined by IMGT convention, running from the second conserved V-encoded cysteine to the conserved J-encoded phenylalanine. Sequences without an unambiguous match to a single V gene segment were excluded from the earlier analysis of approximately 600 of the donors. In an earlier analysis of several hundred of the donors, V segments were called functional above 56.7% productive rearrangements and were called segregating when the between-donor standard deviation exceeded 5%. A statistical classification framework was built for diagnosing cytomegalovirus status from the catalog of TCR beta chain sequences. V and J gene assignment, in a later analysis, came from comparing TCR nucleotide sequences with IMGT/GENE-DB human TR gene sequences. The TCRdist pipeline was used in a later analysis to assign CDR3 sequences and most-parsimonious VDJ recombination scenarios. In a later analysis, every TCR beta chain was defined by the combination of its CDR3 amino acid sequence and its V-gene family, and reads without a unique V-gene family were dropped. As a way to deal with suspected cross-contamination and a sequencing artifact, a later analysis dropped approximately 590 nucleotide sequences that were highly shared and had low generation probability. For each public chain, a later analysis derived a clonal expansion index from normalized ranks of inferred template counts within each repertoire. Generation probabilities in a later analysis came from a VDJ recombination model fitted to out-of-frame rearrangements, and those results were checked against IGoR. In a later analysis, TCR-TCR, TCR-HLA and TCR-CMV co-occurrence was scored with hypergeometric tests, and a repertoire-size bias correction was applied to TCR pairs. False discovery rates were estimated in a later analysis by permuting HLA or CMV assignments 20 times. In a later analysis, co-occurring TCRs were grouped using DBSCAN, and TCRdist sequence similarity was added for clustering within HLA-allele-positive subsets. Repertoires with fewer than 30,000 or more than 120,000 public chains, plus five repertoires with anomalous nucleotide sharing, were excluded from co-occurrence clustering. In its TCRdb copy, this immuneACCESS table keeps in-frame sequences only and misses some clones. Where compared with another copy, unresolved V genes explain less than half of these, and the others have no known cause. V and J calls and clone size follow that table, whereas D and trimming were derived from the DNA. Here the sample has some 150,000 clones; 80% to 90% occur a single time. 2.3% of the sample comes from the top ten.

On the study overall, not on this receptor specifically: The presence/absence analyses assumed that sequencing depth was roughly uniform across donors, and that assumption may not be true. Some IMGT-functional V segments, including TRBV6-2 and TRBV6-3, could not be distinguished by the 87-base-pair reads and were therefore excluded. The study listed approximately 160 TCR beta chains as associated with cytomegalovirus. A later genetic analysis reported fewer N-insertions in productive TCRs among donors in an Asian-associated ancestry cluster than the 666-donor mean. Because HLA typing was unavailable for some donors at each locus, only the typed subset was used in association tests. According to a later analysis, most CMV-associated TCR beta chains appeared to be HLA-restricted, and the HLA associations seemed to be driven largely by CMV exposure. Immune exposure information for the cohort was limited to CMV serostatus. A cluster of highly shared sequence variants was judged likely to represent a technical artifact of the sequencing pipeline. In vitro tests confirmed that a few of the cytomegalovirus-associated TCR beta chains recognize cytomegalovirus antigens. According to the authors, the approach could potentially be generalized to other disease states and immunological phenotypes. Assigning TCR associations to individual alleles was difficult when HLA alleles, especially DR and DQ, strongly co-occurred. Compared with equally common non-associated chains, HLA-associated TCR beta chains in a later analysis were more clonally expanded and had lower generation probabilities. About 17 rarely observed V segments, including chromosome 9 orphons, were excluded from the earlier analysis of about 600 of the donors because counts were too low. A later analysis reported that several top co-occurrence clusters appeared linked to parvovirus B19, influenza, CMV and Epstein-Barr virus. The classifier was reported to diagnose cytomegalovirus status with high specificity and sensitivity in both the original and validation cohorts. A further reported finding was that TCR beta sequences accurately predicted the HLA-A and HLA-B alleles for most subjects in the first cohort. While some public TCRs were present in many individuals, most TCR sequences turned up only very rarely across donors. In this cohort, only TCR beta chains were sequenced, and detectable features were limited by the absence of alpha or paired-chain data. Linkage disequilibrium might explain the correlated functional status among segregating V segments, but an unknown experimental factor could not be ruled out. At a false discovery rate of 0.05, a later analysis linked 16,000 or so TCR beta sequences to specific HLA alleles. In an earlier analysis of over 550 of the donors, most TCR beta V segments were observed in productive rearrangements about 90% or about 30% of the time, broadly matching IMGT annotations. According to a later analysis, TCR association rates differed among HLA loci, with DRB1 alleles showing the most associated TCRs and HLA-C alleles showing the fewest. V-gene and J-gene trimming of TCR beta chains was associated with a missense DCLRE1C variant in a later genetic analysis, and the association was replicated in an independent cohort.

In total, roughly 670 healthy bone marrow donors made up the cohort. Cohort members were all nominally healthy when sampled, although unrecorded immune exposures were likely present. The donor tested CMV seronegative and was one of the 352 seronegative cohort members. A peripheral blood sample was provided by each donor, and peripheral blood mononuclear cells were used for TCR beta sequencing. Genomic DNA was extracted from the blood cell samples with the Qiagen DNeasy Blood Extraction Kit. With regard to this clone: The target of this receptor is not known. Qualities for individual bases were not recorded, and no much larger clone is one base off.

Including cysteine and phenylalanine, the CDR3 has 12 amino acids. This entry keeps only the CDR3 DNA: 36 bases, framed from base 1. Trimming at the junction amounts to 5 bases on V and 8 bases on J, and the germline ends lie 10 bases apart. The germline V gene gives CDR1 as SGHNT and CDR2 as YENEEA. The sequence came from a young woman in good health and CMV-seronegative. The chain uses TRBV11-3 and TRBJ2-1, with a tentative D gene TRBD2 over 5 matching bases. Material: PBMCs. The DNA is TGTGCCAGCAGCCCCACCGGGGATGAGCAGTTCTTC. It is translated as CASSPTGDEQFF.